This T cell receptor beta chain is from a study of CD8 T cells in Susac syndrome (dated by TCRdb to between 2018 and 2021). Concerning the study at large: Whether CD8+ T cell activation and differentiation in Susac syndrome was antigen driven was tested using repertoire sequencing. On the study overall, not on this receptor specifically: The TCR sequencing and HLA analysis was acknowledged to have included a relatively small number of individuals.

Peripheral blood CD8+ and CD4+ T cells from healthy donors, Susac syndrome patients and multiple sclerosis patients were profiled using high-throughput TCR beta sequencing. Healthy donors were age- and sex-matched controls. Bulk CD8+ and CD4+ T cells were purified magnetically by negative isolation, whereas CD8+ TEMRA cells were enriched by FACS. Blood was drawn into EDTA tubes, processed within 24 hours, and PBMCs were isolated by density gradient centrifugation. PBMCs destined for TCR sequencing were cryopreserved in liquid nitrogen and later thawed in a 37 °C water bath. Purity of sorted or isolated CD4+, CD8+ and CD8+ TEMRA cells was at least 90%. The CDR3 contains 17 residues, cysteine and phenylalanine counted. CDR3 DNA only is kept here, 51 bases in frame from base 1. CDR1 KGHDR and CDR2 SFDVKD were looked up in the germline V gene. V and J are truncated by 0 bases and 6 bases respectively, leaving an intervening sequence of 18 bases.

RNA was extracted with the RNeasy kit and 0.5 to 1 ug was reverse transcribed using random hexamers. The immunoSEQ multiplex PCR assay, covering 54 Vbeta and 13 Jbeta segments, was used to amplify TCR beta CDR3 regions. Bias from PCR amplification was corrected by using a synthetic template baseline for primer optimization and for computational correction. Processing in the source paper ran as follows. Only productive sequences were kept, with reads annotated to V, D and J genes according to IMGT and analyzed in immunoSEQ Analyzer. Clonality was calculated as one minus the Shannon entropy normalized by log2 of the number of productive unique sequences. Public and private clones were assessed among the 100 most prevalent clones of each patient and control. Susac-specific clones were defined as absent from healthy and MS cohorts, over a thousand published viral clones and other ImmuneACCESS disease sequences. The raw public data were reprocessed by TCRdb itself: fastp quality trimming at Q25, MiXCR clonotype calling, in-frame beta chains only. Entries are consolidated by CDR3 protein sequence, retaining the most common genes and DNA. The V and J calls follow TCRdb's processing rather than the paper's. This sample gives around 190,000 distinct CDR3 sequences in total; 90% to 95% of them show up just once. 0.1% of the sample is taken by the ten largest.

Worth noting for this clonotype: It has no known antigen specificity. Per-nucleotide qualities are absent, and no much larger clonotype sits a single base away.

This receptor was taken from a human donor in good health. The V and J segments used are TRBV24-1 and TRBJ2-3; the D gene cannot be resolved reliably. Sequencing was performed on CD4+ T cells from PBMCs. The bases are TGTGCCACCAGTGATTTGCTCTCAGGAATAGGCCTCGATACGCAGTATTTT. Translation gives CATSDLLSGIGLDTQYF.